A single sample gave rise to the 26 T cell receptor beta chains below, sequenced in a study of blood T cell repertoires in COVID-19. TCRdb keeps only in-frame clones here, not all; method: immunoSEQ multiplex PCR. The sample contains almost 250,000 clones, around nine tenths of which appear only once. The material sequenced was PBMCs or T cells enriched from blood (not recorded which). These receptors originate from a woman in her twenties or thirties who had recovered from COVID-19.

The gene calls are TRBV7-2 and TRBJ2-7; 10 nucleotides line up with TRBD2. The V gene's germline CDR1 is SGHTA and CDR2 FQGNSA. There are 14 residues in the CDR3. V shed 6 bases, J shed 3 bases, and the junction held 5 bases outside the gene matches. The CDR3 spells CASSSGRIIYEQYF. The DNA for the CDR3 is TGTGCCAGCAGTAGCGGGAGGATCATCTACGAGCAGTACTTC. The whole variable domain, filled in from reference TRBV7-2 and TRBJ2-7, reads GAGVSQSPSNKVTEKGKDVELRCDPISGHTALYWYRQSLGQGLEFLIYFQGNSAPDKSGLPSDRFSAERTGGSVSTLTIQRTQQEDSAVYLCASSSGRIIYEQYFGPGTRLTVT.

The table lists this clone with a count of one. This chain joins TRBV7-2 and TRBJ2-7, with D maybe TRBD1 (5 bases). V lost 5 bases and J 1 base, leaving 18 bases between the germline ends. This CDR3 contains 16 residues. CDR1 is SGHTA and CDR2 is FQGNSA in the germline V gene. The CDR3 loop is CASSLTGALSSYEQYF. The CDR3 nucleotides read TGTGCCAGCAGCCTAACAGGAGCCCTATCGTCCTACGAGCAGTACTTC.

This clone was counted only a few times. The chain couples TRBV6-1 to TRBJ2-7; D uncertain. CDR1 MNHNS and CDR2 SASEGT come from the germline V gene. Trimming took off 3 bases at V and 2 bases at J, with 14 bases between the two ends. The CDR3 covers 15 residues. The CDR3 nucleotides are TGTGCCAGCAGTGAGTTTCACGGGTCACCCTACGAGCAGTACTTC. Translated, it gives CASSEFHGSPYEQYF.

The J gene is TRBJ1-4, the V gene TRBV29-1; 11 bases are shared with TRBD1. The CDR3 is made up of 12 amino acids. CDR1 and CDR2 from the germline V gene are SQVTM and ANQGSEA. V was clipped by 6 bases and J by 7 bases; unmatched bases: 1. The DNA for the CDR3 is TGCAGCGTGGGGACAGGGGGTGAAAAACTGTTTTTT. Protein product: CSVGTGGEKLFF.

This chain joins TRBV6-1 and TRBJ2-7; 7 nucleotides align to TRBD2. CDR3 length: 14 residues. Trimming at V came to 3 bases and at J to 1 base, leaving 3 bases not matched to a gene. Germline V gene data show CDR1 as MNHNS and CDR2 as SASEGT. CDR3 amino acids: CASSEGGGSYEQYF. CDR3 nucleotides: TGTGCCAGCAGTGAGGGGGGGGGATCCTACGAGCAGTACTTC.

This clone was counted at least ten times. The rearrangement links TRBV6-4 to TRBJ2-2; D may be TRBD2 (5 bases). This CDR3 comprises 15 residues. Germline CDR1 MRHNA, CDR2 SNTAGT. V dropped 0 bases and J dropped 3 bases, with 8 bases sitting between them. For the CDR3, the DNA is TGTGCCAGCAGTGACTCTAGCGCGGACACCGGGGAGCTGTTTTTT. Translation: CASSDSSADTGELFF.

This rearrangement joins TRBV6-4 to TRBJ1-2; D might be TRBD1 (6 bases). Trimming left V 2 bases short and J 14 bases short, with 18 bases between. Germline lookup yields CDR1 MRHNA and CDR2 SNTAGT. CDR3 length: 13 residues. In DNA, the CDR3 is TGTGCCAGCAGTGACCGGGCAGGGGAGCTAAGTACCTTC. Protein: CASSDRAGELSTF.

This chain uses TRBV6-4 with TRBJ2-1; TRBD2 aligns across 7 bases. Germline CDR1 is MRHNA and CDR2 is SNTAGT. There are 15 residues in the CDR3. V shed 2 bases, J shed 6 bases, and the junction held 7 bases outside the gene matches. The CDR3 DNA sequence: TGTGCCAGCAGTGACGGCGCGGGAGTCGGCAATGAGCAGTTCTTC. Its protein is CASSDGAGVGNEQFF.

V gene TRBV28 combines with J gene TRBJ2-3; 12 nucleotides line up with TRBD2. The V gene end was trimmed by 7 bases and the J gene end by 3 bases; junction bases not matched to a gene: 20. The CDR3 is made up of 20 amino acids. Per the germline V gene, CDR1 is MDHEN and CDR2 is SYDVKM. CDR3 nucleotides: TGTGCCAGCAAAACCCGGAGACTAGCGGGGGAGAGAGGGCCGACAGATACGCAGTATTTT. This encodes CASKTRRLAGERGPTDTQYF.

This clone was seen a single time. As DNA, the CDR3 is TGTGCCAGTAGTATCCAGGGACACCCAAAGTCACCCCTCCACTTT. It is translated as CASSIQGHPKSPLHF. The chain employs TRBV19 and TRBJ1-6; the D gene is possibly TRBD1 (6 bases). From germline, CDR1 is LNHDA and CDR2 SQIVND (reference sequence). CDR3 size: 15 residues. Between the trimmed V and J ends, which lost 3 bases and 10 bases, there was a span of 16 bases.

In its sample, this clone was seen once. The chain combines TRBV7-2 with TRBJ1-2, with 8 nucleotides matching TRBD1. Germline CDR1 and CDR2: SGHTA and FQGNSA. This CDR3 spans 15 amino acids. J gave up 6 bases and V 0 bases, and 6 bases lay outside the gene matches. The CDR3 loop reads CASSLAGGQGHGYTF. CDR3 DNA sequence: TGTGCCAGCAGCTTAGCGGGCGGACAGGGCCATGGCTACACCTTC.

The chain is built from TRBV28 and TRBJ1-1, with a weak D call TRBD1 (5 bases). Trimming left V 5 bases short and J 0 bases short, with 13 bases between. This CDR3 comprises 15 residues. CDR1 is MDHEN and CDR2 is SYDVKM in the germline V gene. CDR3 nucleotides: TGTGCCAGCAGTAGTGGTGGACACCTGAACACTGAAGCTTTCTTT. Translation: CASSSGGHLNTEAFF. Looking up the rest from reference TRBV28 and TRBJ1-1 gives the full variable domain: DVKVTQSSRYLVKRTGEKVFLECVQDMDHENMFWYRQDPGLGLRLIYFSYDVKMKEKGDIPEGYSVSREKKERFSLILESASTNQTSMYLCASSSGGHLNTEAFFGQGTRLTVV.

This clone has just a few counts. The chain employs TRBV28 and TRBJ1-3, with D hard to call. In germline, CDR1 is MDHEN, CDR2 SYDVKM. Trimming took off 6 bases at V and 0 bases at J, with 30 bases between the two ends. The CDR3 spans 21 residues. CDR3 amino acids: CASSTTRGQTRRSFSGNTIYF. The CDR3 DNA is TGTGCCAGCAGCACCACGCGAGGGCAGACTCGCCGATCTTTCTCTGGAAACACCATATATTTT.

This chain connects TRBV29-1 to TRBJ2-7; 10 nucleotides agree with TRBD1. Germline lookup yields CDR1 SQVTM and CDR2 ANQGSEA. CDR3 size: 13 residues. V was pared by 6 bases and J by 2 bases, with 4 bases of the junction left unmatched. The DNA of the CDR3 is TGCAGCGTAACCGGGACAGGGGCCTACGAGCAGTACTTC. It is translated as CSVTGTGAYEQYF.

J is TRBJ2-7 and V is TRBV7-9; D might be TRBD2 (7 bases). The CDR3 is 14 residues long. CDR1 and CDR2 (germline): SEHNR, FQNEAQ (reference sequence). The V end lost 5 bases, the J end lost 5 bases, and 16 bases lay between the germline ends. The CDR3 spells CASSLLRGGDEQYF. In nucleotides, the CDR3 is TGTGCCAGCAGCCTACTTAGGGGGGGCGACGAGCAGTACTTC.

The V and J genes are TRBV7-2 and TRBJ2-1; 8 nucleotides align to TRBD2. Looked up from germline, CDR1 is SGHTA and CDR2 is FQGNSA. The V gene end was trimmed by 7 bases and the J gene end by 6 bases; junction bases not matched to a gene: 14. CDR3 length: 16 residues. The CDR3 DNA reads TGTGCCAGCACCCAGACGAGCGGGAGTTGGTCCAATGAGCAGTTCTTC. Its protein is CASTQTSGSWSNEQFF.

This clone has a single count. CDR3 nucleotide sequence: TGTGCCAGCAGTTTCCGGGACAGTAAAAGATACGAGCAGTACTTC. Amino acid sequence: CASSFRDSKRYEQYF. The chain uses TRBV28 and TRBJ2-7, with 7 bases aligning to TRBD1. The CDR3 has 15 amino acids. V lost 3 bases, J lost 4 bases, and 9 bases stayed unmatched. Per the germline V gene, CDR1 is MDHEN and CDR2 is SYDVKM. Drawing the rest from reference TRBV28 and TRBJ2-7, the complete variable domain is DVKVTQSSRYLVKRTGEKVFLECVQDMDHENMFWYRQDPGLGLRLIYFSYDVKMKEKGDIPEGYSVSREKKERFSLILESASTNQTSMYLCASSFRDSKRYEQYFGPGTRLTVT.

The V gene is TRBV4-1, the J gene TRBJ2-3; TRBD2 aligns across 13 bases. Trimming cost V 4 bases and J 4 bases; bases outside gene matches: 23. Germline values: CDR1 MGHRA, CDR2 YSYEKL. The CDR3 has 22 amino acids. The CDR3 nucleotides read TGCGCCAGCAGCCTCCCCCATCCAACTAGCGGGAGGGCCTTTTTCAAATCAGATACGCAGTATTTT. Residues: CASSLPHPTSGRAFFKSDTQYF.

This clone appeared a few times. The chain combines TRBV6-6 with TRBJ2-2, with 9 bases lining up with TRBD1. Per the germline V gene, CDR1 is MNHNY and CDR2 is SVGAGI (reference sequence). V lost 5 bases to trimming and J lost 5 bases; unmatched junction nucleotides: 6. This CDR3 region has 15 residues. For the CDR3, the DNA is TGTGCCAGCAGTCAAAGGACAGGGGCTACCGGGGAGCTGTTTTTT. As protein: CASSQRTGATGELFF.

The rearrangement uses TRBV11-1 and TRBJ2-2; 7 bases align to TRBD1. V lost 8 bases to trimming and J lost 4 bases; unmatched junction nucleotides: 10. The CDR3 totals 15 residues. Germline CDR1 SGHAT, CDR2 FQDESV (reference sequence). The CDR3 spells CASGANRGGTGELFF. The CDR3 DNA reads TGTGCCAGCGGAGCAAACAGGGGCGGCACCGGGGAGCTGTTTTTT.

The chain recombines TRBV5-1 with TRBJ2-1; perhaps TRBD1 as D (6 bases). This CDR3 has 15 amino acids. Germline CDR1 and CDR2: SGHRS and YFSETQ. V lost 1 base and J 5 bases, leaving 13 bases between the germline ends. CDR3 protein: CASSLLGKGDNEQFF. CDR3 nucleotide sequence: TGCGCCAGCAGCTTGCTGGGGAAGGGGGACAATGAGCAGTTCTTC.

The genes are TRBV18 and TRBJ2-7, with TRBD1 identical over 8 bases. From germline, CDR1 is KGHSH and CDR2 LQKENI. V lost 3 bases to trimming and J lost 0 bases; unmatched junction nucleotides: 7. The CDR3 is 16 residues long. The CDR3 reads CASSPETGGNSYEQYF. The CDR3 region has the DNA TGTGCCAGCTCACCGGAAACAGGGGGGAACTCCTACGAGCAGTACTTC. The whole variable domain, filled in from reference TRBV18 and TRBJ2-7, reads NAGVMQNPRHLVRRRGQEARLRCSPMKGHSHVYWYRQLPEEGLKFMVYLQKENIIDESGMPKERFSAEFPKEGPSILRIQQVVRGDSAAYFCASSPETGGNSYEQYFGPGTRLTVT.

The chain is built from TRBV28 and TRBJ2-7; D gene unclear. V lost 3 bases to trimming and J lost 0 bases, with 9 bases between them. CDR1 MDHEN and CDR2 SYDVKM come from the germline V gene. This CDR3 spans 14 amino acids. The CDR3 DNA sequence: TGTGCCAGCAGTTTCCAGCGCCTCTCCTACGAGCAGTACTTC. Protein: CASSFQRLSYEQYF.

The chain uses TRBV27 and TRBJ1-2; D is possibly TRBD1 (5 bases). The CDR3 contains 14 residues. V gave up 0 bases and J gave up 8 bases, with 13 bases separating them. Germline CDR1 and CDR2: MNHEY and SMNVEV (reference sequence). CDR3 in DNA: TGTGCCAGCAGTTTATCGCAGGGATTCGGAGGCTACACCTTC. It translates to CASSLSQGFGGYTF.

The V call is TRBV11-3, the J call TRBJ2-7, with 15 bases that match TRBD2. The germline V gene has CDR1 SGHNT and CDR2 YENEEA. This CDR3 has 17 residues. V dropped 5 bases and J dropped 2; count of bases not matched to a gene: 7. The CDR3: CASSKGLAGGSTYEQYF. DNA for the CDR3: TGTGCCAGCAGCAAGGGACTAGCGGGAGGATCTACCTACGAGCAGTACTTC.

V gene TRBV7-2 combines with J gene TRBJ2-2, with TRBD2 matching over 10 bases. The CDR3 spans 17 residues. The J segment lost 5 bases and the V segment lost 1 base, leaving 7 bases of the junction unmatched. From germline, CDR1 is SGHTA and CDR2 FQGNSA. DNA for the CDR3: TGTGCCAGCAGCTTAGAAAGCGGGAGGGCTGGGACCGGGGAGCTGTTTTTT. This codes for CASSLESGRAGTGELFF.